This TCR beta chain was recovered during a study of OX40 agonist ivuxolimab in advanced cancers. General notes on the study: Ivuxolimab, which targeted the costimulatory receptor OX40 (CD134), was an agonistic, fully human IgG2 monoclonal antibody. Partial responses occurred in three dose-escalation patients: two with cutaneous melanoma and one with hepatocellular carcinoma. The monotherapy dose-escalation portion (N ≈ 57 patients) of the phase I ivuxolimab trial is reported in the paper. Of the roughly 51 patients in dose escalation, some 19 had hepatocellular carcinoma, approximately 15 had melanoma, 9 had renal cell carcinoma and 9 had head and neck cancer. Peripheral TCRbeta sequencing was intended to test whether TCR sequence diversity was altered and clonal T-cell expansion was caused by ivuxolimab. Patients were allowed to have had prior anti-PD-1, anti-PD-L1 or anti-CTLA-4 therapy, and around 43% of the dose-escalation patients had been treated with checkpoint inhibitors. A male proportion of 70% to 90% and a mean age of around 60 years, ranging from 23 to 79, were recorded for the dose-escalation cohort. Intravenous ivuxolimab was administered to patients every 2 weeks at six dose levels: 0.01, 0.1, 0.3, 1.5, 3 and 10 mg/kg.

For sequencing of the TCRbeta CDR3 region, genomic DNA was extracted from the sorted cells. TCRbeta CDR3 regions were sequenced using the immunoSEQ Assay. The table was pulled from immuneACCESS by TCRdb, which kept in-frame rearrangements only. Such tables lose some clones; where checked, under half of the loss comes from unresolved V genes, and the rest has no known cause. The sample has approximately 100,000 clones on record, about 90% of them singletons. Approximately 0.8% of the sample rests with the top ten. General findings and caveats noted by the study authors: Partial responders in the 0.1-3.0 mg/kg groups had among the lowest normalized peripheral clonal expansion, especially among CD8+ T cells. After ivuxolimab, expanded clones were on average more numerous among CD8+ T cells than among CD4+ T cells. Low levels of normalized T-cell clonal expansion were also seen in some patients who did not respond. At doses of 0.1 to 3.0 mg/kg, clonal expansion of both CD4+ and CD8+ blood T cells was observed from baseline to week 6. The antigen specificity of the peripheral T cells that underwent clonal expansion was not determined.

From the germline V gene, CDR1 is SGHTA and CDR2 is FQGNSA. Trimming takes 5 bases from V and 5 bases from J, and the germline ends sit 8 bases apart. Including cysteine and phenylalanine, the CDR3 has 12 amino acids. The sequence is cut down to CDR3 DNA, 36 bases in frame from base 1. Details on this clone: The antigen it recognizes is unknown. Base qualities are not at hand, and no much larger clone is one base apart.

The trial excluded patients who had a history of autoimmune disease or who were on systemic immunosuppression. Peripheral blood for TCR sequencing was drawn from every dose cohort at baseline, at cycle 4 day 1 and at cycle 7 day 1. Samples came from an open-label, multicenter, first-in-human phase I dose-escalation trial of ivuxolimab. Adults with locally advanced or metastatic head and neck squamous cell, hepatocellular, melanoma or renal cell carcinoma were enrolled in the trial. Before TCR sequencing, CD4+ T cells and CD8+ T cells were sorted from peripheral blood as separate populations. Sequencing was performed on CD4+ or CD8+ T cells sorted from blood, taken in a trial of the OX40 agonist ivuxolimab. The V gene is TRBV7-2 and the J gene is TRBJ2-3; the D gene identity is not certain. This receptor was obtained from an adult with an advanced solid tumor such as melanoma, head and neck, liver or kidney cancer. Here the CDR3 is given as CASSPYGDTQYF. The nucleotide sequence is TGTGCCAGCAGCCCTTATGGAGATACGCAGTATTTT.